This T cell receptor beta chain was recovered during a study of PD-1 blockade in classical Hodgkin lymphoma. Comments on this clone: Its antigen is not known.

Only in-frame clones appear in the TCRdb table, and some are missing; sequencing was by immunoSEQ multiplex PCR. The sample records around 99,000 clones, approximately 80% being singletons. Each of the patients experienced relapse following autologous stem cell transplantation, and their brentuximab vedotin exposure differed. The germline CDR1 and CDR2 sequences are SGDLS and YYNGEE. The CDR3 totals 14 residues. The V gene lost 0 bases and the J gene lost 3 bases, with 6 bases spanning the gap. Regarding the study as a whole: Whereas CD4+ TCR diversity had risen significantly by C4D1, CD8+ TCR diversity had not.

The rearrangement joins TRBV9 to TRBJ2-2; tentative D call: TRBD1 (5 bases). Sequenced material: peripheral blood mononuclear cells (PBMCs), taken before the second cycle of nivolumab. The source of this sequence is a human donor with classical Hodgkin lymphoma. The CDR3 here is CASSVVGDTGELFF. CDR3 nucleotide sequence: TGTGCCAGCAGCGTAGTAGGGGACACCGGGGAGCTGTTTTTT.